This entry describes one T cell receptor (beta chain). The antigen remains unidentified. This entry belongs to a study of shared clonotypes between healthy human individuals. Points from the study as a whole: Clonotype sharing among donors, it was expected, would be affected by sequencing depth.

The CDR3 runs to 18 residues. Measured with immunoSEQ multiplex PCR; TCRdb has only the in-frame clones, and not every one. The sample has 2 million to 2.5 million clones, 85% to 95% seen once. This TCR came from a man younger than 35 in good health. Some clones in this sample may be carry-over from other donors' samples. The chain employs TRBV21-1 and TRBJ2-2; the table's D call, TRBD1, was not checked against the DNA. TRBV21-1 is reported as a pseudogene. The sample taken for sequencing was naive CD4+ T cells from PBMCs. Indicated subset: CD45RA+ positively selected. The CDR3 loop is CASSIARPGHHSTGELFF. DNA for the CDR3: TGTGCCAGCAGCATCGCCCGACCGGGACACCACTCCACCGGGGAGCTGTTTTTT.